This T cell receptor (beta chain) was profiled in a study of T cell repertoires in cytomegalovirus infection. Overall study context: The authors relied on CMV epitopes, both recently identified HLA-C-restricted and well-studied HLA-B-restricted. The study's findings and limits: Within the response measured ex vivo, HLA-C-restricted CMV-specific TCR beta clonotypes were dominant.

The CDR3 contains 19 residues. Trimming cost V 1 base and J 5 bases; bases outside gene matches: 12. Germline lookup yields CDR1 SGHTA and CDR2 FQGNSA. One entry per CDR3 protein, called by TCRdb with MiXCR from the reads. The table records 300,000 or so distinct CDR3 sequences, approximately 25% of them present only once. On this clonotype itself: The target antigen is unknown.

The sequences come from cultured PBMCs, collected from culture after CMV antigen stimulation. This sequence originates from a human donor in good health (CMV status not recorded). Some clones in this sample may be carry-over from other donors' samples. V usage is TRBV7-2 and J usage is TRBJ2-2, with 11 bases identical to TRBD2. CDR3 sequence reads: CASSLVAGLLAGVTGELFF. As DNA, the CDR3 is TGTGCCAGCAGCTTAGTCGCGGGGCTACTAGCGGGAGTTACCGGGGAGCTGTTTTTT.